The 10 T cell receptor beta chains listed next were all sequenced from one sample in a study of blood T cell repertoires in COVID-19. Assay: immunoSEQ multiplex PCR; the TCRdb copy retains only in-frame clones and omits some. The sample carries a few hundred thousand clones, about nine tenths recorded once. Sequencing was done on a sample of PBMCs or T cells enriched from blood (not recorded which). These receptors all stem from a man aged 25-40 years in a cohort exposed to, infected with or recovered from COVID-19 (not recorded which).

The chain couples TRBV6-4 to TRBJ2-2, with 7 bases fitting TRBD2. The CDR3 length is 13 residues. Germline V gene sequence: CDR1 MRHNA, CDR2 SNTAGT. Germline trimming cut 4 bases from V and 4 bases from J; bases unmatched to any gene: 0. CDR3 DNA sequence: TGTGCCAGCAGTGCTAGCGGCACCGGGGAGCTGTTTTTT. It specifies CASSASGTGELFF.

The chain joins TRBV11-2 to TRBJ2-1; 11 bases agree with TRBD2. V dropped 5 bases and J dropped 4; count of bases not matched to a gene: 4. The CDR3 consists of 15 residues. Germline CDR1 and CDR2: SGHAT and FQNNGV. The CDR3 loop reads CASSETSGAYNEQFF. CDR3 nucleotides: TGTGCCAGCAGCGAGACTAGCGGGGCTTACAATGAGCAGTTCTTC.

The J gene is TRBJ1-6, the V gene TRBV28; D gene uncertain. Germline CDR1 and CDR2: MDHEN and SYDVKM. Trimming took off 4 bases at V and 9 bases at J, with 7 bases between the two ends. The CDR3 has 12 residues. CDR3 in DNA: TGTGCCAGCAGTTCCTCAGTTTCACCCCTCCACTTT. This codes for CASSSSVSPLHF.

The CDR3 is CASSPKGGSGYTF. CDR3 DNA: TGTGCCAGCTCACCAAAGGGAGGGAGTGGCTACACCTTC. The V call is TRBV18, the J call TRBJ1-2; D remains unclear. The CDR3 contains 13 residues. Per the germline V gene, CDR1 is KGHSH and CDR2 is LQKENI. Trimming took off 2 bases at V and 7 bases at J, with 11 bases between the two ends.

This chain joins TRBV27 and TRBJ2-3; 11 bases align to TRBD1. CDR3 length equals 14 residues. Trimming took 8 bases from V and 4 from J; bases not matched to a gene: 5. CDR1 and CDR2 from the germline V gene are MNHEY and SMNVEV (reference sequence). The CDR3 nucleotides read TGTGCCAGCTTGGACAGGGGGCTCGCAGATACGCAGTATTTT. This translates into CASLDRGLADTQYF.

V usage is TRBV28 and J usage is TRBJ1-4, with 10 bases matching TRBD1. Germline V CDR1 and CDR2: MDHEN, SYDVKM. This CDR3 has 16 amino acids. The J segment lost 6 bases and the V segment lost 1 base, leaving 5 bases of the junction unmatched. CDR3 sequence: CASSLSGQGGYEKLFF. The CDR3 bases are TGTGCCAGCAGTTTATCAGGACAGGGGGGGTATGAAAAACTGTTTTTT.

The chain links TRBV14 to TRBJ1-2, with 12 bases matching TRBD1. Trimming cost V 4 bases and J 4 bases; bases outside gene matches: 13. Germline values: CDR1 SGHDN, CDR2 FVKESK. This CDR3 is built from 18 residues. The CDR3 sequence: CASSRSGQGARESYGYTF. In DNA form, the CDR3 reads TGTGCCAGCAGCCGGTCGGGACAGGGGGCTCGGGAGAGCTATGGCTACACCTTC.

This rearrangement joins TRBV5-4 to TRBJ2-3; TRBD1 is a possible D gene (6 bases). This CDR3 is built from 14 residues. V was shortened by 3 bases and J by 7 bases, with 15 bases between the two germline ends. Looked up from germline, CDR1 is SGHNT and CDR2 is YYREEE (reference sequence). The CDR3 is CASSYRQAQYTQYF. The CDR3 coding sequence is TGTGCCAGCAGCTATAGACAGGCGCAATATACGCAGTATTTT.

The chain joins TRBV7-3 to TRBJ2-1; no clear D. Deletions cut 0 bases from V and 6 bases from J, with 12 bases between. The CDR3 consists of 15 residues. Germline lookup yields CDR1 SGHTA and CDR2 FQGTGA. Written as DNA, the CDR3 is TGTGCCAGCAGCTTAACGGGCCAGGCAGGCAATGAGCAGTTCTTC. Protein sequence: CASSLTGQAGNEQFF.

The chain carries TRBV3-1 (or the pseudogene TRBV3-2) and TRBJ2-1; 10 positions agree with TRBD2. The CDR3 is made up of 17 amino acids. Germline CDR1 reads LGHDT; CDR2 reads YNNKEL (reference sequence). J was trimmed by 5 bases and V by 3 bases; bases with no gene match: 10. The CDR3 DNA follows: TGTGCCAGCAGCCACTATGCGGGCCTAGCGGGAGACAATGAGCAGTTCTTC. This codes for CASSHYAGLAGDNEQFF.